This entry lists 14 T cell receptor beta chains sequenced from one sample in a study of tumor-infiltrating lymphocytes in primary liver carcinoma. RNA isolated from unsorted whole blood supplied the blood RNA, with germline DNA also extracted. The input was approximately 500 ng total RNA; TCR beta cDNA was made from it with a constant-region primer. Slightly modified ARM-PCR with three nested multiplex PCR rounds yielded TCR beta libraries. Use of TRBV1-TRBV30 forward primers with a C-beta reverse primer characterized the first two PCR rounds, which lasted about 10 cycles each. TCRdb reanalysed the multiplex PCR reads using MiXCR and keeps one entry per CDR3 protein. The sample has a few hundred thousand distinct CDR3 sequences, approximately 58% seen once; the top ten hold about a sixth. The material sequenced was peripheral blood. These receptors originate from a woman aged 25 to 45 with primary liver carcinoma and hepatitis B virus infection.

As for this clonotype: A much larger clone lies a single base off, so this may be a read error. This chain uses TRBV12-3 or TRBV12-4 with TRBJ1-5, with D uncertain. The CDR3 spans 12 residues. CDR3 sequence reads: CVSSFSDQPQHF. CDR3 nucleotides: TGTGTCAGCAGTTTTTCTGATCAGCCCCAGCATTTT.

In its sample, this clonotype was seen a few times. The CDR3 sequence: CASSPRDDHFNEQFF. CDR3 nucleotide sequence: TGTGCCAGCAGCCCTAGGGACGACCACTTCAATGAGCAGTTCTTC. V is TRBV4-2 and J is TRBJ2-1; D is possibly TRBD1 or TRBD2 (5 bases each). CDR1 is LGHNA and CDR2 is YNFKEQ in the germline V gene. Trimming took 4 bases from V and 6 from J, leaving 16 bases between them. The CDR3 spans 15 residues.

With regard to this clonotype: Germline is not matched at one junction end, which may reflect a read error. The chain is built from TRBV11-2 and TRBJ2-2, with D perhaps matching TRBD2 (6 bases). This CDR3 contains 13 residues. Germline V lookup: CDR1 SGHAT, CDR2 FQNNGV. Here the CDR3 reads CTSSHRLGRELFF. The DNA of the CDR3 is TGTACCAGCAGCCATAGACTAGGCAGGGAGCTGTTTTTT. Together with reference TRBV11-2 and TRBJ2-2, the CDR3 gives the full variable domain: EAGVAQSPRYKIIEKRQSVAFWCNPISGHATLYWYQQILGQGPKLLIQFQNNGVVDDSQLPKDRFSAERLKGVDSTLKIQPAKLEDSAVYLCTSSHRLGRELFFGEGSRLTVL.

V and J are TRBV10-2 and TRBJ2-3, with D possibly being TRBD1 (7 bases). The V end was cut by 4 bases, the J end by 3 bases, with 8 bases between. The V gene's germline CDR1 is WSHSY and CDR2 SAAADI. The CDR3 loop spans 13 amino acids. The CDR3: CASSAGGTDTQYF. The CDR3 nucleotides are TGCGCCAGCAGTGCAGGGGGGACAGATACGCAGTATTTT.

This chain's CDR3 is CSVETGTYEQYF. CDR3 DNA sequence: TGCAGCGTTGAGACAGGAACCTACGAGCAGTACTTC. The rearrangement uses TRBV29-1 and TRBJ2-7, with D perhaps matching TRBD1 (6 bases). Trimming left V 3 bases short and J 2 bases short, with 8 bases between. CDR3 length equals 12 residues. The germline V gene has CDR1 SQVTM and CDR2 ANQGSEA.

This clonotype was observed at least ten times. The gene calls are TRBV12-3 or TRBV12-4 and TRBJ2-6; D not certain. The CDR3 runs to 15 residues. V gave up 7 bases and J gave up 1 base, with 11 bases separating them. CDR3 residues: CASTPAASGANVLTF. Written as DNA, the CDR3 is TGTGCCAGCACTCCGGCAGCGTCTGGGGCCAACGTCCTGACTTTC.

To note about this clonotype: Given a much more abundant clone one base away, this may be a read error. The rearrangement uses TRBV6-6 and TRBJ2-7, with D possibly TRBD1 on 6 matching bases. The CDR3 totals 12 residues. Germline assignment: CDR1 MNHNY and CDR2 SVGAGI (reference sequence). The CDR3 is CVSTTGSYEQYF. The CDR3 DNA reads as TGTGTCAGCACAACAGGGAGCTACGAGCAGTACTTC.

A remark on this clonotype: The CDR3 end shows no conserved phenylalanine or tryptophan, and so a read error is likely. The rearrangement links TRBV12-3 or TRBV12-4 to TRBJ2-5, with D perhaps matching TRBD1 or TRBD2 (5 bases each). The CDR3 runs 15 residues. Trimming cost V 5 bases and J 5 bases, with 18 bases left between them. CDR3 coding DNA: TGTGCCAGCAGTCACCCTAGCTTGGGGCGTGAGACCCAGTACTTA. It codes for CASSHPSLGRETQYL.

The V call is TRBV14, the J call TRBJ2-7; D may correspond to TRBD1 or TRBD2 (6 bases each). V lost 5 bases, J lost 5 bases, and 13 bases lay in between. The CDR3 length is 13 residues. Germline CDR1 reads SGHDN; CDR2 reads FVKESK. The CDR3 DNA follows: TGTGCCAGCAGCAGGGCCGGGGGCCACGAGCAGTACTTC. Protein: CASSRAGGHEQYF.

This clonotype was found many times. This chain joins TRBV12-3 or TRBV12-4 and TRBJ2-5; 8 bases line up with TRBD1. The junction had 13 bases not matched to a gene; V was cut back by 5 bases and J by 5 bases. CDR3 size: 16 residues. CDR3: CASSPKTGVVGETQYF. The DNA for the CDR3 is TGTGCCAGCAGTCCAAAGACAGGGGTGGTAGGGGAGACCCAGTACTTC.

The sample holds many counts of this clonotype. The chain joins TRBV11-2 to TRBJ2-2; TRBD2 matches at 7 bases. CDR1 is SGHAT and CDR2 is FQNNGV in the germline V gene. The CDR3 has 16 residues. Losses at the gene ends were 3 bases for V and 4 bases for J; bases not matched to a gene: 8. CDR3 residues: CASSFRRGETTGELFF. CDR3 in DNA: TGTGCCAGCAGCTTCCGCCGGGGGGAGACCACCGGGGAGCTGTTTTTT.

As for this clonotype: One end of the junction fails to match germline, which may point to a read error. The J gene is TRBJ2-2, the V gene TRBV6-1; D could derive from TRBD1 or TRBD2 (5 bases each). CDR1 is MNHNS and CDR2 is SASEGT in the germline V gene. The length of the CDR3 is 13 residues. This CDR3 reads CASSEQGNGEQFF. The CDR3, as DNA: TGTGCCAGCAGTGAACAGGGTAACGGGGAGCAGTTTTTT.

This sequence joins TRBV7-9 and TRBJ2-3; TRBD2 matches at 10 bases. CDR3 length: 16 amino acids. Germline CDR1 SEHNR, CDR2 FQNEAQ (reference sequence). Trimming at V came to 5 bases and at J to 2 bases, leaving 7 bases not matched to a gene. The CDR3, as DNA: TGTGCCAGCAGCCTCCGGACTAGCGGAGTCACAGATACGCAGTATTTT. Its translation: CASSLRTSGVTDTQYF.

Worth noting for this clonotype: This sequence may be a read error, since a much larger clone differs from it by one base. V and J are TRBV6-2 or TRBV6-3 and TRBJ2-7; no firm D call. Germline CDR1 reads MNHEY; CDR2 reads SVGEGT. The CDR3 has 11 residues. CDR3 sequence: CTSSTTYEQYF. The CDR3 DNA reads as TGTACCAGCAGTACGACCTACGAGCAGTACTTC.